These T cell receptor beta chains were read from a single sample in a study of cytomegalovirus exposure and HLA in healthy donors. Sequencing was performed with immunoSEQ multiplex PCR; in TCRdb, only in-frame clones are kept and a portion is missing. The sample holds tens of thousands of clones; about 65% are singletons and the top ten take 25%. The sample consisted of PBMCs. All receptors derive from a man aged 45-65 years in good health and CMV-seropositive. The CDR3 runs from the conserved cysteine through the conserved F or W. The order of the fields is CDR3 DNA, CDR3 protein, clone size, D gene, J gene, V gene. D genes are given only for firm matches. Clone size is shown for a subset of rows, as once, few, many or a class of expanded clone.

CDR3nt: TGCGCCAGCAGCTTGGGAACAGGGGGCGTTAACTATGGCTACACCTTC
CDR3aa: CASSLGTGGVNYGYTF
abundance: NA
d_gene: TRBD1
j_gene: TRBJ1-2
v_gene: TRBV5-1

CDR3nt: TGCGCCAGCAGCTTGGCACCAGGGGGTGATTCACCCCTCCACTTT
CDR3aa: CASSLAPGGDSPLHF
abundance: NA
d_gene: TRBD1
j_gene: TRBJ1-6
v_gene: TRBV5-1

CDR3nt: TGTGCCAGCAGCGCCCGCTTAAGCGATGAGCAGTTCTTC
CDR3aa: CASSARLSDEQFF
abundance: NA
d_gene: NA
j_gene: TRBJ2-1
v_gene: TRBV7-9

CDR3nt: TGCGCCAGCAGCCACGAGGATACGCAGTATTTT
CDR3aa: CASSHEDTQYF
abundance: few
d_gene: NA
j_gene: TRBJ2-3
v_gene: TRBV4-1

CDR3nt: TGTGCCAGCAGCAGGGACAGCGCCTTGTTCTACGAGCAGTACTTC
CDR3aa: CASSRDSALFYEQYF
abundance: few
d_gene: TRBD1
j_gene: TRBJ2-7
v_gene: TRBV27

CDR3nt: TGCGCCAGCAGCTTAAGCGGGGCGCAAGAGACCCAGTACTTC
CDR3aa: CASSLSGAQETQYF
abundance: NA
d_gene: TRBD2
j_gene: TRBJ2-5
v_gene: TRBV5-1

CDR3nt: TGCAGCGTTGAGCATAGCAGCTCCTACGAGCAGTACTTC
CDR3aa: CSVEHSSSYEQYF
abundance: NA
d_gene: NA
j_gene: TRBJ2-7
v_gene: TRBV29-1

CDR3nt: TGCGCCAGCAGCTTGGGACAGGGGGCGGGAGGCTACACCTTC
CDR3aa: CASSLGQGAGGYTF
abundance: NA
d_gene: TRBD1
j_gene: TRBJ1-2
v_gene: TRBV5-1

CDR3nt: TGTGCCAGCAGTGGGGGGAGTCGGGGCTACGAGCAGTACTTC
CDR3aa: CASSGGSRGYEQYF
abundance: NA
d_gene: NA
j_gene: TRBJ2-7
v_gene: TRBV7-9

CDR3nt: TGTGCCAGCAGTCCAGGGACACTCAGCACAGATACGCAGTATTTT
CDR3aa: CASSPGTLSTDTQYF
abundance: once
d_gene: NA
j_gene: TRBJ2-3
v_gene: TRBV28

CDR3nt: TGTGCCAGCAGCGTAGGCGAGAAGAGCATGAACACTGAAGCTTTCTTT
CDR3aa: CASSVGEKSMNTEAFF
abundance: NA
d_gene: NA
j_gene: TRBJ1-1
v_gene: TRBV9

CDR3nt: TGTGCAAGTCGCTTTATACAGGGGGGCTACGAGCAGTACTTC
CDR3aa: CASRFIQGGYEQYF
abundance: NA
d_gene: NA
j_gene: TRBJ2-7
v_gene: TRBV12-2

CDR3nt: TGTGCCAGCAGTTTATCGGGACAGGGGTATAATTCACCCCTCCACTTT
CDR3aa: CASSLSGQGYNSPLHF
abundance: once
d_gene: TRBD1
j_gene: TRBJ1-6
v_gene: TRBV27

CDR3nt: TGTGCCACCAGCAGAGTCCTAGCACCTAGCACAGATACGCAGTATTTT
CDR3aa: CATSRVLAPSTDTQYF
abundance: NA
d_gene: NA
j_gene: TRBJ2-3
v_gene: TRBV15

CDR3nt: TGTGCCAGCAGTTTCCGGGTGAACTCCTACGAGCAGTACTTC
CDR3aa: CASSFRVNSYEQYF
abundance: NA
d_gene: NA
j_gene: TRBJ2-7
v_gene: TRBV7-6

CDR3nt: TGCAGCGTTCGAGCGGGCCCCTACGAGCAGTACTTC
CDR3aa: CSVRAGPYEQYF
abundance: few
d_gene: NA
j_gene: TRBJ2-7
v_gene: TRBV29-1

CDR3nt: TGTGCCTGGGTGGAGGGCTACGAGCAGTACTTC
CDR3aa: CAWVEGYEQYF
abundance: NA
d_gene: NA
j_gene: TRBJ2-7
v_gene: TRBV30

CDR3nt: TGTGCCAGTGGGCCAGGGAGGCGAACCGGGGAGCTGTTTTTT
CDR3aa: CASGPGRRTGELFF
abundance: NA
d_gene: NA
j_gene: TRBJ2-2
v_gene: TRBV19

CDR3nt: TGCGCCAGCAGCCAGGGACAGGCCTATAATTCACCCCTCCACTTT
CDR3aa: CASSQGQAYNSPLHF
abundance: NA
d_gene: TRBD1
j_gene: TRBJ1-6
v_gene: TRBV5-1

CDR3nt: TGCGCCAGCAGTGCCTCCGCGGGAATCGCAGATACGCAGTATTTT
CDR3aa: CASSASAGIADTQYF
abundance: NA
d_gene: NA
j_gene: TRBJ2-3
v_gene: TRBV10-2

CDR3nt: TGTGCCAGCAGTTTGGGACTAGGCTACAATGAGCAGTTCTTC
CDR3aa: CASSLGLGYNEQFF
abundance: NA
d_gene: TRBD2
j_gene: TRBJ2-1
v_gene: TRBV7-3

CDR3nt: TGTGCCAGCAGTAAGGCAGGGTGGGAAAAACTGTTTTTT
CDR3aa: CASSKAGWEKLFF
abundance: NA
d_gene: NA
j_gene: TRBJ1-4
v_gene: TRBV7-2

CDR3nt: TGTGCCAGCAGTGATTTCAGGGACTACCAAGAGACCCAGTACTTC
CDR3aa: CASSDFRDYQETQYF
abundance: NA
d_gene: NA
j_gene: TRBJ2-5
v_gene: TRBV6-1

CDR3nt: TGTGCCTGGAATCCCGGGGTTAACTATGGCTACACCTTC
CDR3aa: CAWNPGVNYGYTF
abundance: NA
d_gene: NA
j_gene: TRBJ1-2
v_gene: TRBV30

CDR3nt: TGTGCCAGCAGCTTGCGAGGAGGGCAAGAGACCCAGTACTTC
CDR3aa: CASSLRGGQETQYF
abundance: few
d_gene: NA
j_gene: TRBJ2-5
v_gene: TRBV5-6

CDR3nt: TGTGCCATCGGGACAGGGGCCGAGACCGGGGAGCTGTTTTTT
CDR3aa: CAIGTGAETGELFF
abundance: NA
d_gene: TRBD1
j_gene: TRBJ2-2
v_gene: TRBV10-3

CDR3nt: TGCGCCAGCCGAAAGGGACAGGGAGGATTCACTGAAGCTTTCTTT
CDR3aa: CASRKGQGGFTEAFF
abundance: NA
d_gene: TRBD1
j_gene: TRBJ1-1
v_gene: TRBV5-1

CDR3nt: TGTGCCAGCAGCCAAGTCTCCAGGGGGCCTAGGAACTATGGCTACACCTTC
CDR3aa: CASSQVSRGPRNYGYTF
abundance: NA
d_gene: TRBD1
j_gene: TRBJ1-2
v_gene: TRBV14

CDR3nt: TGTGCCAGCAGTATAGCGGGGCGTGGGTCCTACGAGCAGTACTTC
CDR3aa: CASSIAGRGSYEQYF
abundance: few
d_gene: TRBD2
j_gene: TRBJ2-7
v_gene: TRBV11-3

CDR3nt: TGTGCCTGGAGCAGGGGCGGCGGGGGAAGGGTCGTCAATCAGCCCCAGCATTTT
CDR3aa: CAWSRGGGGRVVNQPQHF
abundance: NA
d_gene: NA
j_gene: TRBJ1-5
v_gene: TRBV30

CDR3nt: TGCGCCAGCAGCTTGGCACGGGGAGAGACCCAGTACTTC
CDR3aa: CASSLARGETQYF
abundance: NA
d_gene: NA
j_gene: TRBJ2-5
v_gene: TRBV5-1

CDR3nt: TGTGCCAGCAGCTTAAATGGACAGGGACCTTCCTACGAGCAGTACTTC
CDR3aa: CASSLNGQGPSYEQYF
abundance: NA
d_gene: TRBD1
j_gene: TRBJ2-7
v_gene: TRBV11-3

CDR3nt: TGTGCCAGCAGCGGGGACAGGGGTTCCGTACAGTACTTC
CDR3aa: CASSGDRGSVQYF
abundance: NA
d_gene: TRBD1
j_gene: TRBJ2-7
v_gene: TRBV5-6

CDR3nt: TGTGCCAGCAGCTTACTAAATCAGCCCCAGCATTTT
CDR3aa: CASSLLNQPQHF
abundance: NA
d_gene: NA
j_gene: TRBJ1-5
v_gene: TRBV7-9

CDR3nt: TGTGCCAGCAGCTTGGGGGGGGAACAGGACGAGCAGTACTTC
CDR3aa: CASSLGGEQDEQYF
abundance: NA
d_gene: NA
j_gene: TRBJ2-7
v_gene: TRBV5-4

CDR3nt: TGTGCCAGCAGCGCAACAGGGTTGCAGACCCAGTACTTC
CDR3aa: CASSATGLQTQYF
abundance: NA
d_gene: NA
j_gene: TRBJ2-5
v_gene: TRBV7-6

CDR3nt: TGCGCCAGCAGCCTGGCGCGAGGGACCTACGAGCAGTACTTC
CDR3aa: CASSLARGTYEQYF
abundance: NA
d_gene: NA
j_gene: TRBJ2-7
v_gene: TRBV5-1

CDR3nt: TGTGCCTGGAGAGGCGGCTCCCCCTACGAGCAGTACTTC
CDR3aa: CAWRGGSPYEQYF
abundance: NA
d_gene: NA
j_gene: TRBJ2-7
v_gene: TRBV30

CDR3nt: TGTGCCAGCAGCTCCTGGACTAGCGGGATAACAGATACGCAGTATTTT
CDR3aa: CASSSWTSGITDTQYF
abundance: NA
d_gene: TRBD2
j_gene: TRBJ2-3
v_gene: TRBV5-6

CDR3nt: TGTGCCAGCAGCCTTGGGACAGGGTATGAAAAACTGTTTTTT
CDR3aa: CASSLGTGYEKLFF
abundance: few
d_gene: TRBD1
j_gene: TRBJ1-4
v_gene: TRBV5-4

CDR3nt: TGTGCCAGCAGTGAATTGGGCAGGTCCTACGAGCAGTACTTC
CDR3aa: CASSELGRSYEQYF
abundance: once
d_gene: NA
j_gene: TRBJ2-7
v_gene: TRBV25-1

CDR3nt: TGTGCCACCGTTAGCTCCTACGAGCAGTACTTC
CDR3aa: CATVSSYEQYF
abundance: once
d_gene: NA
j_gene: TRBJ2-7
v_gene: TRBV2